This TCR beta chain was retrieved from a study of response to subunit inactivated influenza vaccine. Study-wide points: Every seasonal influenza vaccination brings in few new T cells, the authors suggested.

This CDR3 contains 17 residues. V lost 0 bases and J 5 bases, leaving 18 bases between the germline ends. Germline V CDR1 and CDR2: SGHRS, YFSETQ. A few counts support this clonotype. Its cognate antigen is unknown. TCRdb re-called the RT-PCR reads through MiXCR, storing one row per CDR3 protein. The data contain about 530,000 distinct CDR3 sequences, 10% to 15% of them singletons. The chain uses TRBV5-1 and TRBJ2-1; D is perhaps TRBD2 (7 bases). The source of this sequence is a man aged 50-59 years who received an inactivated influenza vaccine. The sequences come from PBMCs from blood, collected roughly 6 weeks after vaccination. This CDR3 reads CASSLAVWGGLDNEQFF. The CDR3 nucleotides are TGCGCCAGCAGCTTGGCGGTTTGGGGGGGGCTCGACAATGAGCAGTTCTTC. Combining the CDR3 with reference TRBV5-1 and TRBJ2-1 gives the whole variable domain KAGVTQTPRYLIKTRGQQVTLSCSPISGHRSVSWYQQTPGQGLQFLFEYFSETQRNKGNFPGRFSGRQFSNSRSEMNVSTLELGDSALYLCASSLAVWGGLDNEQFFGPGTRLTVL.